This T cell receptor (beta chain) appears in the sequencing data of a study of blood T cells in healthy people across ages. General study results and limits: With naive T cell percentage, TCR beta diversity showed a strong correlation.

Note on this clonotype: The antigen remains undetermined.

This CDR3 comprises 14 residues. The trim removed 7 bases at V and 7 bases at J, leaving 11 bases unmatched. CDR1 SQVTM and CDR2 ANQGSEA come from the germline V gene. With a J-beta primer mix and a sample-barcoded 5' primer, a second PCR ran roughly 6 to 11 cycles. Each sample provided no less than 2.5 million CDR3-containing paired-end reads. TCRdb used MiXCR to reprocess the 5' RACE reads, holding one entry per CDR3 protein. The sample has 650,000 to 800,000 distinct CDR3 sequences, 45% to 60% seen once. This TCR derives from an elderly woman in good health. The sequencing sample was made of blood. J is TRBJ2-1 and V is TRBV29-1, with 9 bases matching TRBD1. CDR3 nucleotides: TGCAGCGGAGACAGGGGGAGGACGCGGAATGAGCAGTTCTTC. Translated: CSGDRGRTRNEQFF.